This TCR beta chain was profiled in a study of T cells in Graves' hyperthyroidism and ophthalmopathy. In the ophthalmopathy cohort, Clinical Activity Score was at least 3, NOSPECS grade at least 4, and duration under 3 months. The study excluded patients with uncontrolled infection, other autoimmune disease, pregnancy or lactation. The study based diagnoses on clinical symptoms, serum thyroxine and TRAb, thyroid ultrasound and orbital computed tomography. About this clonotype: Antigen: not known.

Overall study results and limits: Progression to ophthalmopathy was predicted a median of 6.5 months early.

Template material for amplifying TCR beta CDR3 regions consisted of RNA transcripts. TCR CDR3 regions were first amplified by RT-PCR with HTBI primers. TCRdb called the multiplex PCR reads again in MiXCR, with one record for every CDR3 protein. Among a few hundred thousand distinct CDR3 sequences listed, about a sixth were seen once. CDR1 and CDR2 from the germline V gene are MNHNS and SASEGT. The CDR3 consists of 15 residues. V lost 7 bases and J lost 8; bases outside the gene matches: 12. This sequence originates from a woman between 18 and 30 years old with Graves' ophthalmopathy. The sample comprised blood. The V call is TRBV6-1, the J call TRBJ1-4; 8 bases agree with TRBD1. The CDR3: CASKLFRQGSEKLFF. CDR3 DNA sequence: TGTGCCAGCAAGTTGTTCCGACAGGGGAGCGAAAAACTGTTTTTT.